This TCR beta chain originates from a study of Graves' ophthalmopathy and Graves' hyperthyroidism. This clonotype was detected many times. Germline CDR1 and CDR2: MNHNS and SASEGT. V was trimmed by 5 bases and J by 2 bases, leaving 6 bases between them. The CDR3 consists of 12 residues. Beta-chain TCR CDR3 regions were amplified from RNA transcripts. HTBI primers served in a first-round RT-PCR, which a second-round multiplex PCR followed. Each CDR3 protein gets one entry after TCRdb re-called the multiplex PCR reads with MiXCR. The data show hundreds of thousands of distinct CDR3 sequences, roughly a fifth seen once.

The sample taken for sequencing was peripheral blood. The rearrangement joins TRBV6-1 to TRBJ1-1; D is ambiguous. The TCR comes from a woman aged 45-65 years with Graves' ophthalmopathy. CDR3 DNA sequence: TGTGCCAGCAGTCAAACTAACACTGAAGCTTTCTTT. It translates to CASSQTNTEAFF.